The T cell receptor (beta chain) under discussion was sequenced for a study of cytomegalovirus exposure and HLA in healthy donors. Study-level findings and limits: For most TCR beta V segments, an earlier analysis put the productive rate at about 87% or about 30% of the time.

PCR amplification relied on 60 Vbeta primers (plus 13 Jbeta primers). The assay was immunoSEQ multiplex PCR, and TCRdb's table has in-frame clones only and misses some. The table includes roughly 150,000 clones, about 75% detected once. Worth noting for this clone: Its antigen is unknown.

CDR3 size: 16 residues. Germline loops: CDR1 MNHEY, CDR2 SVGAGI. J was trimmed by 4 bases and V by 4 bases; bases with no gene match: 6. Regarding donors, all were healthy bone marrow donors. This clonotype was sampled from a man aged 55-75 years in good health and CMV-seronegative. Sequencing was done on a sample of PBMCs. The chain combines TRBV6-5 with TRBJ2-5, with 13 bases aligning to TRBD2. This CDR3 reads CASSLIGTSGIETQYF. The CDR3 coding sequence is TGTGCCAGCAGTTTAATTGGGACTAGCGGGATAGAGACCCAGTACTTC.